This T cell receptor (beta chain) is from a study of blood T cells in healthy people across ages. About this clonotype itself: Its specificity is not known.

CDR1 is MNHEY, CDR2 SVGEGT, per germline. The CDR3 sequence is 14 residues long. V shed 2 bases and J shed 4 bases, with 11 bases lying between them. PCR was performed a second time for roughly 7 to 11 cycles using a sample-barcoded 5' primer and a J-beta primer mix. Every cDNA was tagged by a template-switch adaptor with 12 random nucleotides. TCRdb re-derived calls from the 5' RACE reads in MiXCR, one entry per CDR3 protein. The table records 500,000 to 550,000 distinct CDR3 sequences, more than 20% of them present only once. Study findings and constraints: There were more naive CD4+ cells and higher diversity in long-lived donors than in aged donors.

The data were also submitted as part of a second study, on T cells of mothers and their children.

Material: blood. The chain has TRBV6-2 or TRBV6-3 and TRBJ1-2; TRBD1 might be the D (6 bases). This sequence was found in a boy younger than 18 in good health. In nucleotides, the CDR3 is TGTGCCAGCAGTTACGGCGGACAGAGCTATGGCTACACCTTC. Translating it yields CASSYGGQSYGYTF.